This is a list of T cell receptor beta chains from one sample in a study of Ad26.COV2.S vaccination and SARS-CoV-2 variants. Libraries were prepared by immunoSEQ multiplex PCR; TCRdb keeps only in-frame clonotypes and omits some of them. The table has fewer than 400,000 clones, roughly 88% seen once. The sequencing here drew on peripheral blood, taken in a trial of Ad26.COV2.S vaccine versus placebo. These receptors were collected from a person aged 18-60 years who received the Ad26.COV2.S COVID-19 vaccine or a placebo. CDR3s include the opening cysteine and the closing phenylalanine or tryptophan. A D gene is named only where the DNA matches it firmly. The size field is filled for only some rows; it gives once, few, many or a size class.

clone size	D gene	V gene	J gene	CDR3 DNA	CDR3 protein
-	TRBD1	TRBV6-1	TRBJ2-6	TGTGCCAGCAGTGAAGAGGGGTATACCGGACAGGGGCCCTTCTCTGGGGCCAACGTCCTGACTTTC	CASSEEGYTGQGPFSGANVLTF
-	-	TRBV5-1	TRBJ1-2	TGCGCCAGCAGTCCTTCAGGAGGTGCGTATGGCTACACCTTC	CASSPSGGAYGYTF
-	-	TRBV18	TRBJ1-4	TGTGCCAGCTCACCAGGTGGCCGACAGAGGTCGGTGTATGAAAAACTGTTTTTT	CASSPGGRQRSVYEKLFF
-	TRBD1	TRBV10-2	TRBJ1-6	TGCGCCAGCAGGCCGCCGGGACAGAATAATTCACCCCTCCACTTT	CASRPPGQNNSPLHF
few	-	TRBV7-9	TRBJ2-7	TGTGCCAGCAGCTTCCCGGGACGGTACGAGCAGTACTTC	CASSFPGRYEQYF
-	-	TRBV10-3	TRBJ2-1	TGTGCCATCAGTGAGTCGGCCGGGGCCTTTTACAATGAGCAGTTCTTC	CAISESAGAFYNEQFF
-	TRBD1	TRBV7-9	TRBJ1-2	TGTGCCAGCAGCTTAGCAGGGACAGGGGGAAACTATGGCTACACCTTC	CASSLAGTGGNYGYTF
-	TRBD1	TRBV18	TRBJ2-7	TGTGCCAGCTCACCAACGACAGGGGGCGAGCAGTACTTC	CASSPTTGGEQYF
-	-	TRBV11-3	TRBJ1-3	TGTGCCAGCAGCTTAGAAGGGCTAACAGGAAACACCATATATTTT	CASSLEGLTGNTIYF
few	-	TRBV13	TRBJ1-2	TGTGCCAGCAGCTTAGCGCCTGGAAGAGGGGGCTACACCTTC	CASSLAPGRGGYTF
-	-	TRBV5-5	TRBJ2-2	TGTGCCAGCAGCTACTACGATGTTGGGTATTCCGGGGAGCTGTTTTTT	CASSYYDVGYSGELFF
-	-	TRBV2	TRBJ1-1	TGTGCCAGCAGTCCGACCCTCGGTGGGGCTTTCTTT	CASSPTLGGAFF
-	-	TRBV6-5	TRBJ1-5	TGTGCCAGCAGTTATACGGGGGCGGGTCGGCCCCAGCATTTT	CASSYTGAGRPQHF
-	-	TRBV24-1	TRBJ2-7	TGTGCCACCAGTGAGGAGGAGGACTACGAGCAGTACTTC	CATSEEEDYEQYF
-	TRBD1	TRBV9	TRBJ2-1	TGTGCCAGCAGCGTAGCCGGGACAGGGGTCAATGAGCAGTTCTTC	CASSVAGTGVNEQFF
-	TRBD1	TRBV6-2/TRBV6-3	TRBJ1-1	TGTGCCAGCAGTTCTTGGACAGGGGGCGGGGGCACTGAAGCTTTCTTT	CASSSWTGGGGTEAFF
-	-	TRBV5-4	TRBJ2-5	TGTGCCAGCAGTGTTCAAGAGACCCAGTACTTC	CASSVQETQYF
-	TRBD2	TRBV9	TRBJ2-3	TGTGCCAGCAGCGTAGCTCATATCGCGGGAGCAAGACTCGGAGCAGCTAGCACAGATACGCAGTATTTT	CASSVAHIAGARLGAASTDTQYF
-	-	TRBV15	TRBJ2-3	TGTGCCACCAGCAGAGATACGGCAGGGGATTTCAGCACAGATACGCAGTATTTT	CATSRDTAGDFSTDTQYF
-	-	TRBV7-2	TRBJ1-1	TGTGCCAGCAGCTTAGTCGGGACACTTCCTCTGAACACTGAAGCTTTCTTT	CASSLVGTLPLNTEAFF
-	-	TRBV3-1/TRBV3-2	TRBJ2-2	TGTGCCAGCAGCCAATTGAATCAGGCCGGGGAGCTGTTTTTT	CASSQLNQAGELFF